This TCR beta chain came from a study of T cell responses to AZD1222 COVID-19 vaccine. Germline lookup yields CDR1 ENHRY and CDR2 SYGVKD. The CDR3 contains 14 residues. V was clipped by 3 bases and J by 10 bases, with 16 bases between them. Clones were sequenced by immunoSEQ multiplex PCR, and TCRdb holds only the in-frame ones, with some missing. The data show roughly 100,000 clones, 70% to 90% seen once. The clonotype comes from an adult who received the AZD1222 COVID-19 vaccine. V is TRBV10-3 and J is TRBJ2-1; D unresolved. Sequences were derived from peripheral blood, sampled 28 days after the second AZD1222 dose. The CDR3 loop is CAISDGGSKSEQFF. The CDR3 DNA is TGTGCCATCAGTGATGGCGGTTCAAAAAGCGAGCAGTTCTTC.